This T cell receptor beta chain was recovered during a study of CD8+ T cells in alopecia areata. Points from the study as a whole: In lesional scalp, particularly from alopecia totalis/universalis, clonality was higher than in normal scalp.

In the case of this clone: Antigen unknown.

Extraction and reverse transcription of RNA yielded cDNA as the sequencing template. Using immunoSEQ multiplex PCR, the repertoire was profiled, and TCRdb retains in-frame clones only, with some absent. Counted here are about 200,000 clones, more than 50% occurring once; the ten biggest clones make up nearly 5%. Germline V gene sequence: CDR1 LNHNV, CDR2 YYDKDF (reference sequence). Trimming pared 8 bases from V and 6 bases from J, leaving 25 bases between. The CDR3 extends over 16 amino acids. The chain has TRBV15 and TRBJ1-2; D is possibly TRBD1 (6 bases). The sample taken for sequencing was CD8+ T cells sorted from blood. The receptor was derived from a human donor in good health. The CDR3 loop reads CATSSPPGEPTDGYTF. The CDR3 region has the DNA TGTGCCACCTCGTCACCTCCAGGGGAACCTACGGATGGCTACACCTTC.